What follows are 20 T cell receptor beta chains derived from one specimen sequenced in a study of early T cells in non-severe SARS-CoV-2 infection. One entry per CDR3 protein results from TCRdb running MiXCR on the 5' RACE reads. The sample shows 84,000 or so distinct CDR3 sequences, 13% to 15% of them seen only once. The sequencing sample was made of whole blood. Receptors originate from an adult who was a healthcare worker with PCR-confirmed SARS-CoV-2 infection or an uninfected control (not recorded which).

The rearrangement uses TRBV29-1 and TRBJ2-3; D remains unclear. Germline CDR1 is SQVTM and CDR2 is ANQGSEA. The CDR3 runs to 11 residues. The V and J ends lost 4 bases and 6 bases respectively, with 8 bases between them. CDR3 sequence: CSVVIGDTQYF. The CDR3 region has the DNA TGCAGCGTTGTCATAGGGGATACGCAGTATTTT.

The CDR3, as DNA: TGTGCCAGCAGCCGAGCTACGGTTTATGGCTACACCTTC. Its translation is CASSRATVYGYTF. The rearrangement links TRBV7-8 to TRBJ1-2; D remains ambiguous. Germline V gives CDR1 SGHVS, CDR2 FQNEAQ. The V end was cut by 5 bases, the J end by 5 bases, with 12 bases between. The CDR3 has 13 amino acids.

The table lists this clonotype with a few counts. The V gene is TRBV29-1, the J gene TRBJ2-5; D may be TRBD1 (5 bases). CDR1 is SQVTM, CDR2 ANQGSEA, per germline. Trimming took 6 bases from V and 0 from J, leaving 17 bases between them. CDR3 size: 15 residues. The CDR3 sequence is CSVNLGWTYQETQYF. The CDR3, as DNA: TGCAGCGTCAACCTCGGGTGGACATACCAAGAGACCCAGTACTTC.

In this sample, this clonotype turned up many times. The rearrangement uses TRBV20-1 and TRBJ1-5; D is ambiguous. This CDR3 has 15 residues. CDR1 DFQATT and CDR2 SNEGSKA come from the germline V gene (reference sequence). Trimming shortened V by 1 base and J by 2 bases, and 12 bases separated the two germline ends. CDR3 bases: TGCAGTGCTAGAGGGGAAGGTGGGGGCAATCAGCCCCAGCATTTT. Its translation is CSARGEGGGNQPQHF.

This clonotype has a handful of counts. The chain joins TRBV6-6 to TRBJ1-5; possibly TRBD1 for D (6 bases). CDR1 is MNHNY, CDR2 SVGAGI, per germline (reference sequence). With 6 bases removed from V and 2 bases from J, the gap between germline ends came to 17 bases. The CDR3 has 16 amino acids. The CDR3 coding sequence is TGTGCCAGCAGCTGGGGACACTCACTGGGCAATCAGCCCCAGCATTTT. Residues: CASSWGHSLGNQPQHF.

The rearrangement joins TRBV29-1 to TRBJ2-7; 7 bases line up with TRBD1. CDR3 size: 11 residues. Looked up from germline, CDR1 is SQVTM and CDR2 is ANQGSEA. After removal of 7 bases from V and 4 bases from J, the junction contained 4 bases not matched to a gene. The CDR3 DNA reads as TGCAGCGCCCGGGACAGTTACGAGCAGTACTTC. It codes for CSARDSYEQYF.

This clonotype was detected a few times. This sequence joins TRBV29-1 and TRBJ2-2; maybe TRBD1 (6 bases). Germline V gene lookup returns CDR1 SQVTM and CDR2 ANQGSEA. V lost 8 bases and J lost 8, with 24 bases in between. CDR3 size: 15 residues. Written as DNA, the CDR3 is TGCAGCTCCAGGCTTGGGGACACCGACGTAGGGGAGCTGTTTTTT. Protein sequence: CSSRLGDTDVGELFF.

The chain recombines TRBV11-2 with TRBJ2-3; D is perhaps TRBD2 (5 bases). The germline CDR1 and CDR2 sequences are SGHAT and FQNNGV. CDR3 length: 15 amino acids. Trimming cost V 1 base and J 6 bases, with 14 bases left between them. The CDR3 region is CASSLVGVKSDTQYF. The CDR3 DNA follows: TGTGCCAGCAGCTTAGTCGGGGTAAAGTCGGATACGCAGTATTTT.

The chain uses TRBV7-8 and TRBJ2-6, with D possibly being TRBD2 (5 bases). The CDR3 runs to 16 residues. V lost 1 base to trimming and J lost 0 bases, with 7 bases between them. Germline values: CDR1 SGHVS, CDR2 FQNEAQ. CDR3 region: CASSLGGISGANVLTF. In DNA form, the CDR3 reads TGTGCCAGCAGCTTAGGAGGGATCTCTGGGGCCAACGTCCTGACTTTC.

This clonotype occurred a few times. The chain recombines TRBV29-1 with TRBJ1-2; possibly TRBD1 for D (6 bases). Trimming took 5 bases from V and 6 from J, leaving 19 bases between them. The length of the CDR3 is 14 residues. CDR1 and CDR2 from the germline V gene are SQVTM and ANQGSEA. CDR3 DNA sequence: TGCAGCGTTCCCCTGGGGGGGGCGCAGGATGGCTACACCTTC. Amino acid sequence: CSVPLGGAQDGYTF.

V and J are TRBV6-1 and TRBJ1-2; no definite D call. V gave up 6 bases and J gave up 3 bases, with 20 bases separating them. Germline V gene lookup returns CDR1 MNHNS and CDR2 SASEGT. This CDR3 spans 16 amino acids. The CDR3 sequence: CASRSAAADSYYGYTF. CDR3 nucleotides: TGTGCCAGCAGAAGTGCCGCCGCGGATAGTTACTATGGCTACACCTTC.

This clonotype occurred a few times. This chain connects TRBV11-2 to TRBJ2-1; possibly TRBD2 for D (5 bases). The CDR3 is made up of 13 amino acids. The V end lost 6 bases, the J end lost 2 bases, and 8 bases lay between the germline ends. The germline CDR1 and CDR2 sequences are SGHAT and FQNNGV. CDR3 nucleotide sequence: TGTGCCAGCAGGCCTAGCACCTACAATGAGCAGTTCTTC. Its protein is CASRPSTYNEQFF.

This clonotype was detected only a few times. The chain has TRBV11-2 and TRBJ2-1; tentatively, D is TRBD2 (6 bases). This CDR3 spans 12 amino acids. V dropped 4 bases and J dropped 10 bases, with 11 bases sitting between them. Germline CDR1 and CDR2: SGHAT and FQNNGV. CDR3 DNA sequence: TGTGCCAGCAGCTATCGGGGGAACGAGCAGTTCTTC. As protein: CASSYRGNEQFF.

This clonotype was seen many times. The chain couples TRBV10-3 to TRBJ1-5; D may be TRBD1 (6 bases). V gave up 3 bases and J gave up 3 bases, with 12 bases separating them. CDR3 length equals 15 residues. CDR1 ENHRY and CDR2 SYGVKD come from the germline V gene. As DNA, the CDR3 is TGTGCCATCAGTGATTCCACAGGGCCCAATCAGCCCCAGCATTTT. It encodes CAISDSTGPNQPQHF.

The genes are TRBV29-1 and TRBJ2-3, with no clear D. Germline CDR1 reads SQVTM; CDR2 reads ANQGSEA. The CDR3 covers 13 residues. V was cut by 6 bases and J by 5 bases, with 15 bases left in between. In DNA form, the CDR3 reads TGCAGCGTGGAACTTAGGACGAGAGATACGCAGTATTTT. Residues: CSVELRTRDTQYF.

The V and J genes are TRBV7-8 and TRBJ1-5; maybe TRBD1 (6 bases). This CDR3 contains 13 residues. V lost 3 bases, J lost 6 bases, and 9 bases lay in between. Germline assignment: CDR1 SGHVS and CDR2 FQNEAQ. CDR3 DNA: TGTGCCAGCAGCTTGGGCAGGGGTCAGCCCCAGCATTTT. Amino acid sequence: CASSLGRGQPQHF.

This clonotype has only a few counts. The chain is built from TRBV7-9 and TRBJ2-5; tentatively, D is TRBD1 or TRBD2 (5 bases each). CDR1 and CDR2 from the germline V gene are SEHNR and FQNEAQ (reference sequence). Between the trimmed V and J ends, which lost 5 bases and 1 base, there was a span of 11 bases. This CDR3 spans 14 amino acids. The CDR3, as DNA: TGTGCCAGCAGCGAACGGGGCCGCCAAGAGACCCAGTACTTC. This sequence encodes CASSERGRQETQYF.

This clonotype appeared many times. The chain combines TRBV29-1 with TRBJ2-1, with 7 bases identical to TRBD2. Per germline, CDR1 SQVTM and CDR2 ANQGSEA. The CDR3 totals 14 residues. V shed 2 bases and J 5 bases; nucleotides not matched to a gene: 6. For the CDR3, the DNA is TGCAGCGTTGAACTTAGTGGGGGGGACAATGAGCAGTTCTTC. It yields the protein CSVELSGGDNEQFF.

This clonotype was observed a few times. This chain joins TRBV4-1 and TRBJ2-5; D is unresolved. Looked up from germline, CDR1 is MGHRA and CDR2 is YSYEKL. The CDR3 runs 15 residues. The germline V and J ends were trimmed by 0 bases and 4 bases, with 12 bases remaining between them. This chain's CDR3 is CASSQDRGARETQYF. The CDR3 bases are TGCGCCAGCAGCCAAGATCGAGGTGCTAGAGAGACCCAGTACTTC.

Points on this clonotype: Compared with germline, one end of the junction differs, possibly owing to a read error. The chain has TRBV7-9 and TRBJ1-2, with unresolved D. This CDR3 region has 10 residues. The germline V gene has CDR1 SEHNR and CDR2 FQNEAQ (reference sequence). The CDR3 loop reads CQPPNYGYTF. CDR3 bases: TGCCAGCCTCCTAACTATGGCTACACCTTC.